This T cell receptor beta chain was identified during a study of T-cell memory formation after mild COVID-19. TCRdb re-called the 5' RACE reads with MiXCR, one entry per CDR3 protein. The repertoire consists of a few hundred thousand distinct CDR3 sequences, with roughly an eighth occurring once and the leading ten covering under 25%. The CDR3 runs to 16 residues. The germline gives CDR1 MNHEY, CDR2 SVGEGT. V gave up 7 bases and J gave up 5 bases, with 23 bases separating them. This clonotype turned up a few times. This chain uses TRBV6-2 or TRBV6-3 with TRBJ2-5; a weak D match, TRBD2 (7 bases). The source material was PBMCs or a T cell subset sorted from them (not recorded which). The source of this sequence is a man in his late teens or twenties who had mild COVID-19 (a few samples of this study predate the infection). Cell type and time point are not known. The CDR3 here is CASTLAGAQGGETQYF. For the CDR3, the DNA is TGTGCCAGCACCCTGGCGGGGGCCCAAGGTGGGGAGACCCAGTACTTC.